This T cell receptor beta chain was documented in a study of blood T cell repertoires in COVID-19. Study information: COVID-19 samples, acute and convalescent, were from the United States, Italy and Spain. PBMCs, B-cell-depleted T cells, or T cells were the source of the cDNA or gDNA that made up the material.

In germline, CDR1 is MGHRA, CDR2 YSYEKL. The CDR3 loop spans 15 amino acids. V lost 0 bases to trimming and J lost 2 bases, with 11 bases between them. Some clones are missing from TCRdb's copy, which holds only in-frame ones; the method was immunoSEQ multiplex PCR. The sample includes some 370,000 clones, 70% to 90% seen only once; the top ten take around 1.3%. The receptor comes from a middle-aged man with acute or convalescent COVID-19. This rearrangement joins TRBV4-1 to TRBJ2-7; possibly TRBD1 for D (6 bases). Sequenced input: peripheral blood. CDR3 in amino acids: CASSQDGTQAYEQYF. The CDR3 DNA is TGCGCCAGCAGCCAAGACGGGACACAGGCCTACGAGCAGTACTTC.